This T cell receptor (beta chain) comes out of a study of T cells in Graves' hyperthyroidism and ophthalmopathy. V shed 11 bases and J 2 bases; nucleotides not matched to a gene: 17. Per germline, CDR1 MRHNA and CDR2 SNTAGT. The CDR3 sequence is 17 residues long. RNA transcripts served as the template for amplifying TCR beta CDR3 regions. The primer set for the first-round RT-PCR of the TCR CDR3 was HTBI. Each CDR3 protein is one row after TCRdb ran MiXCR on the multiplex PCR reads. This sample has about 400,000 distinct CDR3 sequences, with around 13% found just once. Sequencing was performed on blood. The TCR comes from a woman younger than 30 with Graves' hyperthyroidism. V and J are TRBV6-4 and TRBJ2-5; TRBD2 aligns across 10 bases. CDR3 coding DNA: TGTGCCCGAATGAAGGCTAGCGGGAGTGGGAGGCAAGAGACCCAGTACTTC. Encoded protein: CARMKASGSGRQETQYF.